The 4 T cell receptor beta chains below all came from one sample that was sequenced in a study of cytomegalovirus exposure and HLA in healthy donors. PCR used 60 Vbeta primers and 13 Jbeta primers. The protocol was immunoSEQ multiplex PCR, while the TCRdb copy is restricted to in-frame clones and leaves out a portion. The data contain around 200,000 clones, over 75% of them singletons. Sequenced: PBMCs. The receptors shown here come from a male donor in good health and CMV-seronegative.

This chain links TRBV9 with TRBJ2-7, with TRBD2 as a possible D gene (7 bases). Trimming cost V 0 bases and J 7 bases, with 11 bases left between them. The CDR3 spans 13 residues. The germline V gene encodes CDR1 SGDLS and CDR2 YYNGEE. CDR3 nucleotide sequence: TGTGCCAGCAGCGTAGAGGGGGGGTTAGAGCAGTACTTC. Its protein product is CASSVEGGLEQYF. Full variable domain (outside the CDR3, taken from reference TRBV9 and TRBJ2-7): DSGVTQTPKHLITATGQRVTLRCSPRSGDLSVYWYQQSLDQGLQFLIQYYNGEERAKGNILERFSAQQFPDLHSELNLSSLELGDSALYFCASSVEGGLEQYFGPGTRLTVT.

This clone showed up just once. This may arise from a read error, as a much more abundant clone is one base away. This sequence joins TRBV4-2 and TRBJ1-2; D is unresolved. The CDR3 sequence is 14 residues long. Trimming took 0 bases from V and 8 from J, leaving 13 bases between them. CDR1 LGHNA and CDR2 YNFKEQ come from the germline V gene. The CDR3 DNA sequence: TGTGCCAGCAGCCAAGATCGCATGACGGGGGGCTACACCTTC. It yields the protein CASSQDRMTGGYTF.

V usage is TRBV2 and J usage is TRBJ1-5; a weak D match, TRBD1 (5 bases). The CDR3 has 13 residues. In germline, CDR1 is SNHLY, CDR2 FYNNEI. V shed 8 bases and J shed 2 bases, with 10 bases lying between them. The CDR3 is CASSEQGNQPQHF. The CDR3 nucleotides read TGTGCCAGCTCCGAACAGGGCAATCAGCCCCAGCATTTT.

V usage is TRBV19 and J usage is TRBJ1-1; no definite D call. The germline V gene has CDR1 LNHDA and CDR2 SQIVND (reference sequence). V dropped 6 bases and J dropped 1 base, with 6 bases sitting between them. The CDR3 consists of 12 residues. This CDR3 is CASRNRNTEAFF. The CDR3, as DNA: TGTGCCAGTAGGAACAGGAACACTGAAGCTTTCTTT.